One sample yielded the 30 T cell receptor beta chains listed below, sequenced in a study of CD8+ T cells in alopecia areata. Treatment reported: oral pan-JAK inhibitor, 5-10 mg twice daily. Sequencing templates came from extracted RNA that was reverse transcribed into cDNA. The assay was immunoSEQ multiplex PCR, and TCRdb's table has in-frame clones only and misses some. The data show approximately 110,000 clones, roughly 55% seen once. Here the sequenced sample was CD8+ T cells sorted from blood, taken at week 24, from a patient treated with tofacitinib. The receptors stem from a human donor with alopecia areata.

The V gene is TRBV5-6, the J gene TRBJ2-2; D call uncertain. The germline V gene encodes CDR1 SGHDT and CDR2 YYEEEE. The CDR3 has 15 residues. With 0 bases removed from V and 1 base from J, the gap between germline ends came to 7 bases. CDR3 sequence: CASSLVAENTGELFF. The DNA of the CDR3 is TGTGCCAGCAGCTTGGTCGCAGAGAACACCGGGGAGCTGTTTTTT.

This clone appeared a few times. The chain uses TRBV27 and TRBJ1-1, with a possible D match to TRBD1 (6 bases). The CDR3 loop spans 15 amino acids. V was shortened by 5 bases and J by 2 bases, with 15 bases between the two germline ends. Germline V gene lookup returns CDR1 MNHEY and CDR2 SMNVEV (reference sequence). The CDR3 sequence: CASSPTQGGNTEAFF. Written as DNA, the CDR3 is TGTGCCAGCAGTCCGACACAGGGAGGAAACACTGAAGCTTTCTTT.

This clone occurred a few times. The CDR3, as DNA: TGTGCCAGCAGCTTAGTCGGACAAAGCACAGATACGCAGTATTTT. Residues: CASSLVGQSTDTQYF. The rearrangement joins TRBV7-3 to TRBJ2-3; D perhaps matches TRBD1 (5 bases). This CDR3 has 15 residues. Germline CDR1 and CDR2: SGHTA and FQGTGA. V lost 2 bases and J 0 bases, leaving 9 bases between the germline ends.

This chain joins TRBV29-1 and TRBJ2-3, with D possibly TRBD1 on 6 matching bases. With 5 bases removed from V and 4 bases from J, the gap between germline ends came to 19 bases. Germline values: CDR1 SQVTM, CDR2 ANQGSEA. The CDR3 is made up of 15 amino acids. The CDR3 bases are TGCAGCGTTCACGGGCAGGGGAAGTGGTCAGATACGCAGTATTTT. This codes for CSVHGQGKWSDTQYF.

The rearrangement uses TRBV11-1 and TRBJ2-1, with D possibly matching TRBD1 (7 bases). Trimming took off 5 bases at V and 10 bases at J, with 9 bases between the two ends. This CDR3 contains 11 residues. CDR1 is SGHAT, CDR2 FQDESV, per germline (reference sequence). The DNA of the CDR3 is TGTGCCAGCAGCCCAGGGGGGGAGCAGTTCTTC. It is translated as CASSPGGEQFF. The full variable domain, with the rest looked up from reference TRBV11-1 and TRBJ2-1, is EAEVAQSPRYKITEKSQAVAFWCDPISGHATLYWYRQILGQGPELLVQFQDESVVDDSQLPKDRFSAERLKGVDSTLKIQPAELGDSAMYLCASSPGGEQFFGPGTRLTVL.

This clone came up a few times. The chain is built from TRBV9 and TRBJ1-1; tentative D call: TRBD1 (6 bases). In germline, CDR1 is SGDLS, CDR2 YYNGEE. The CDR3 has 14 residues. V was trimmed by 4 bases and J by 2 bases, leaving 12 bases between them. Here the CDR3 DNA reads TGTGCCAGCAGCCCAGAAGGGACAAACACTGAAGCTTTCTTT. This sequence encodes CASSPEGTNTEAFF.

The chain employs TRBV9 and TRBJ1-1; D uncertain. Germline CDR1 SGDLS, CDR2 YYNGEE. The length of the CDR3 is 14 residues. V lost 4 bases, J lost 4 bases, and 14 bases lay in between. The CDR3 DNA reads as TGTGCCAGCAGCAGGGCCTCGACGGGCACTGAAGCTTTCTTT. Translation: CASSRASTGTEAFF.

This chain connects TRBV23-1 to TRBJ1-5, with D possibly matching TRBD1 (5 bases). TRBV23-1 has ORF status, its function being uncertain. The CDR3 length is 15 residues. V was clipped by 3 bases and J by 2 bases, with 11 bases between them. As DNA, the CDR3 is TGCGCCAGCAGTCATGGGGGGAACGGCAATCAGCCCCAGCATTTT. Translated: CASSHGGNGNQPQHF.

V gene TRBV5-1 combines with J gene TRBJ2-3; possibly TRBD1 for D (6 bases). The CDR3 has 16 amino acids. Germline V CDR1 and CDR2: SGHRS, YFSETQ. V lost 2 bases to trimming and J lost 1 base, with 14 bases between them. CDR3 nucleotides: TGCGCCAGCAGCTTTGATCAACAGGGAGGCACAGATACGCAGTATTTT. Its translation: CASSFDQQGGTDTQYF.

This clone was recorded once. The chain links TRBV6-1 to TRBJ2-7; D uncertain. The CDR3 is 13 residues long. Germline CDR1 and CDR2: MNHNS and SASEGT. V was shortened by 1 base and J by 1 base, with 5 bases between the two germline ends. The CDR3 DNA reads TGTGCCAGCAGTGAAGACGCATCCTACGAGCAGTACTTC. Translating gives CASSEDASYEQYF.

The V gene is TRBV13, the J gene TRBJ2-3; D uncertain. Between the trimmed V and J ends, which lost 3 bases and 2 bases, there was a span of 9 bases. The CDR3 has 14 amino acids. Germline lookup yields CDR1 PRHDT and CDR2 FYEKMQ (reference sequence). The CDR3 nucleotides read TGTGCCAGCAGCTTCCCCGAGAACACAGATACGCAGTATTTT. Amino acid sequence: CASSFPENTDTQYF. Drawing the rest from reference TRBV13 and TRBJ2-3, the complete variable domain is AAGVIQSPRHLIKEKRETATLKCYPIPRHDTVYWYQQGPGQDPQFLISFYEKMQSDKGSIPDRFSAQQFSDYHSELNMSSLELGDSALYFCASSFPENTDTQYFGPGTRLTVL.

CDR3 loop: CASSEVERGGHETQYF. CDR3 sequence (DNA): TGTGCCAGCAGTGAAGTGGAGCGGGGGGGCCACGAGACCCAGTACTTC. The V gene is TRBV2, the J gene TRBJ2-5; 10 positions agree with TRBD2. The germline CDR1 and CDR2 sequences are SNHLY and FYNNEI. Trimming removed 1 base from V and 5 bases from J; junction bases left unmatched: 7. The CDR3 contains 16 residues.

This sequence joins TRBV11-2 and TRBJ1-1; D gene ambiguous. Germline CDR1 and CDR2: SGHAT and FQNNGV. V was shortened by 0 bases and J by 1 base, with 9 bases between the two germline ends. This CDR3 is 15 amino acids long. The CDR3 DNA reads TGTGCCAGCAGCTTAGAAGCAGCTTCGAACACTGAAGCTTTCTTT. Amino acid sequence: CASSLEAASNTEAFF.

In DNA, the CDR3 is TGTGCCAGCAGCTTGGCAACTGAAGCTTTCTTT. As protein: CASSLATEAFF. V and J are TRBV7-9 and TRBJ1-1; D ambiguous. The CDR3 is 11 amino acids. Looked up from germline, CDR1 is SEHNR and CDR2 is FQNEAQ (reference sequence). V was shortened by 3 bases and J by 5 bases, with 4 bases between the two germline ends. Complete variable domain (other parts from reference TRBV7-9 and TRBJ1-1): DTGVSQNPRHKITKRGQNVTFRCDPISEHNRLYWYRQTLGQGPEFLTYFQNEAQLEKSRLLSDRFSAERPKGSFSTLEIQRTEQGDSAMYLCASSLATEAFFGQGTRLTVV.

This clone occurred once. The chain has TRBV7-8 and TRBJ1-2; no clear D gene. The CDR3 has 13 residues. Germline values: CDR1 SGHVS, CDR2 FQNEAQ. Deletions cut 4 bases from V and 3 bases from J, with 9 bases between. As DNA, the CDR3 is TGTGCCAGCAGCTCGCCCGAGGACTATGGCTACACCTTC. This codes for CASSSPEDYGYTF.

Points on this clone: In the same sample, other DNA sequences code for this CDR3. The chain couples TRBV5-1 to TRBJ2-7, with D perhaps TRBD1 or TRBD2 (5 bases each). Germline lookup yields CDR1 SGHRS and CDR2 YFSETQ. The ends were cut back, 2 bases at V and 1 base at J, with 7 bases in the middle. This CDR3 spans 13 amino acids. DNA of the CDR3: TGCGCCAGCAGCTTTGGGGGTTCCTACGAGCAGTACTTC. Translating gives CASSFGGSYEQYF.

The chain carries TRBV7-3 and TRBJ2-6; the D is unclear. CDR1 and CDR2 (germline): SGHTA, FQGTGA. Trimming left V 6 bases short and J 1 base short, with 7 bases between. CDR3 length: 14 residues. In DNA form, the CDR3 reads TGTGCCAGCAGAGACTTATCTGGGGCCAACGTCCTGACTTTC. Translating it yields CASRDLSGANVLTF. Looking up the rest from reference TRBV7-3 and TRBJ2-6 gives the full variable domain: GAGVSQTPSNKVTEKGKYVELRCDPISGHTALYWYRQSLGQGPEFLIYFQGTGAADDSGLPNDRFFAVRPEGSVSTLKIQRTERGDSAVYLCASRDLSGANVLTFGAGSRLTVL.

The chain has TRBV11-2 and TRBJ2-7; 7 bases match TRBD1. The V and J ends lost 1 base and 3 bases, in that order; junction bases with no gene match: 9. This CDR3 is built from 16 residues. From germline, CDR1 is SGHAT and CDR2 FQNNGV. CDR3: CASSLGPGTDLYEQYF. The CDR3 bases are TGTGCCAGCAGCTTAGGCCCCGGGACAGACCTCTACGAGCAGTACTTC.

This clone was picked up one time. The chain is built from TRBV6-6 and TRBJ1-2; 7 bases agree with TRBD1. Germline CDR1 is MNHNY and CDR2 is SVGAGI (reference sequence). CDR3 length: 13 amino acids. The V gene end was trimmed by 7 bases and the J gene end by 4 bases; junction bases not matched to a gene: 6. The CDR3 nucleotides read TGTGCCAGCACCAAACAGGGGCCCTATGGCTACACCTTC. The encoded protein is CASTKQGPYGYTF.

This clone has a handful of counts. CDR3 DNA: TGTGCCAGCAGTGGTAAGGAGAACACTGAAGCTTTCTTT. It is translated as CASSGKENTEAFF. V and J are TRBV6-5 and TRBJ1-1, with no clear D. This CDR3 is 13 amino acids long. Germline loops: CDR1 MNHEY, CDR2 SVGAGI. V was shortened by 5 bases and J by 1 base, with 8 bases between the two germline ends.

The V gene is TRBV5-1, the J gene TRBJ1-1, with 8 bases matching TRBD1. Germline CDR1 is SGHRS and CDR2 is YFSETQ. V lost 3 bases to trimming and J lost 2 bases; unmatched junction nucleotides: 12. CDR3 length equals 17 residues. The CDR3 here is CASSSAIAGGSNTEAFF. The DNA for the CDR3 is TGCGCCAGCAGCTCAGCTATTGCAGGGGGCAGTAACACTGAAGCTTTCTTT.

The table lists this clone with a few counts. This rearrangement joins TRBV6-1 to TRBJ2-3; 9 nucleotides line up with TRBD1. Germline CDR1 and CDR2: MNHNS and SASEGT. J gave up 4 bases and V 1 base, and 6 bases lay outside the gene matches. The CDR3 runs 16 residues. This CDR3 reads CASSEDPGQGSDTQYF. CDR3 DNA sequence: TGTGCCAGCAGTGAAGACCCGGGACAGGGATCAGATACGCAGTATTTT.

This clone was seen a handful of times. The V gene is TRBV29-1, the J gene TRBJ1-2; D gene unclear. Germline CDR1 SQVTM, CDR2 ANQGSEA. The CDR3 contains 12 residues. V was cut by 3 bases and J by 5 bases, with 10 bases left in between. CDR3 in amino acids: CSVDDQAYGYTF. CDR3 coding DNA: TGCAGCGTTGACGACCAGGCTTATGGCTACACCTTC.

V usage is TRBV27 and J usage is TRBJ2-3; maybe TRBD1 (6 bases). The CDR3 is 16 amino acids. The germline V gene encodes CDR1 MNHEY and CDR2 SMNVEV (reference sequence). V was cut by 6 bases and J by 0 bases, with 16 bases left in between. CDR3 protein: CASSPLDRLSTDTQYF. In DNA form, the CDR3 reads TGTGCCAGCAGCCCCCTCGACAGGCTAAGCACAGATACGCAGTATTTT.

This clone turned up a few times. The chain combines TRBV14 with TRBJ1-1, with D unclear. V was clipped by 0 bases and J by 4 bases, with 9 bases between them. This CDR3 contains 14 residues. Germline V lookup: CDR1 SGHDN, CDR2 FVKESK. The CDR3 sequence is CASSQDMMGTEAFF. As DNA, the CDR3 is TGTGCCAGCAGCCAAGATATGATGGGCACTGAAGCTTTCTTT. The entire variable domain, with the rest obtained from reference TRBV14 and TRBJ1-1, is as follows: EAGVTQFPSHSVIEKGQTVTLRCDPISGHDNLYWYRRVMGKEIKFLLHFVKESKQDESGMPNNRFLAERTGGTYSTLKVQPAELEDSGVYFCASSQDMMGTEAFFGQGTRLTVV.

The genes are TRBV5-4 and TRBJ2-3; D may be TRBD2 (6 bases). CDR1 and CDR2 from the germline V gene are SGHNT and YYREEE (reference sequence). The CDR3 length is 15 residues. Trimming shortened V by 4 bases and J by 2 bases, and 14 bases separated the two germline ends. The CDR3 spells CASSLPEGPTDTQYF. CDR3 sequence (DNA): TGTGCCAGCAGCCTCCCGGAGGGGCCCACAGATACGCAGTATTTT.

The J gene is TRBJ2-3, the V gene TRBV9; D gene uncertain. In germline, CDR1 is SGDLS, CDR2 YYNGEE. The CDR3 covers 16 residues. With 3 bases removed from V and 2 bases from J, the gap between germline ends came to 16 bases. CDR3 sequence: CASSAWDGIYTDTQYF. Written as DNA, the CDR3 is TGTGCCAGCAGCGCCTGGGATGGCATATACACAGATACGCAGTATTTT.

The chain is built from TRBV9 and TRBJ2-1, with 7 bases matching TRBD2. With 0 bases clipped from V and 4 bases from J, the junction kept 4 bases outside the gene matches. The CDR3 is 15 amino acids. Germline CDR1 and CDR2: SGDLS and YYNGEE. Written as DNA, the CDR3 is TGTGCCAGCAGCGTAGGCCTAGCGGAGTACAATGAGCAGTTCTTC. It yields the protein CASSVGLAEYNEQFF.

This clone appeared a single time. This chain connects TRBV7-9 to TRBJ2-7, with 7 bases matching TRBD1. Losses at the gene ends were 5 bases for V and 0 bases for J; bases not matched to a gene: 7. The CDR3 runs to 15 residues. Germline CDR1 and CDR2: SEHNR and FQNEAQ (reference sequence). CDR3 in DNA: TGTGCCAGCAGCCTGGGCGCAGGGGGCTCCTACGAGCAGTACTTC. Translated, it gives CASSLGAGGSYEQYF.

The genes are TRBV4-2 and TRBJ2-7, with D possibly TRBD2 on 7 matching bases. V was pared by 1 base and J by 2 bases, with 12 bases between. Germline loops: CDR1 LGHNA, CDR2 YNFKEQ. This CDR3 is built from 15 residues. CDR3 nucleotide sequence: TGTGCCAGCAGCCAAGGAGGGGGGGCGGCCTACGAGCAGTACTTC. This gives the protein CASSQGGGAAYEQYF.